These T cell receptor beta chains were read from a single sample in a study of blood T cells in healthy people across ages. TCRdb re-analysed the 5' RACE reads in MiXCR, keeping a single row per CDR3 protein. The sample records about 800,000 distinct CDR3 sequences, around 25% being singletons. The same data also contributed to another study, on T cells of mothers and their children.

The sequenced material came from blood. Receptors originate from a boy between 10 and 17 years old in good health. CDR3s include the opening cysteine and the closing phenylalanine or tryptophan.

>TRBV28
CASTGFLGDGSRYEQYF
>TRBV6-5
CASSYGGFTSSASDSNQPQHF
>TRBV24-1
CATSEGGGEETQYF
>TRBV4-1
CASSQVIAGGYEQYF
>TRBV4-3
CASSQDTTDTQYF
>TRBV4-2
CASSQEFRLTGGFDEQYF
>TRBV7-9
CAALGQGAFGGYTF
>TRBV7-2
CASSSSGRASNEQFF
>TRBV14
CASSQQRLEETQYF
>TRBV7-2
CASSGWTGTNNSPLHF
>TRBV28
CASSLYNSGGNTIYF
>TRBV12-3/TRBV12-4
CASSSGGRGLHEKLFF
>TRBV20-1
CSARAGREPYEQYF
>TRBV13
CASSPREGYYEQYF
>TRBV24-1
CATSDSPGLAGRGNEQFF
>TRBV20-1
CSANGLRTEAFF
>TRBV20-1
CSAPTRRGGTGELFF
>TRBV5-6
CASSLRLGTHEKLFF
>TRBV6-1
CASRETATNEKLFF
>TRBV5-7
CASTTWGDRDYEQYF
>TRBV4-2
CASSQESLGYDSPLHF
>TRBV28
CASSFEQDQETQYF
>TRBV20-1
CSARGQGDGQYF
>TRBV4-2
CASSPDQTGGGYTF
>TRBV29-1
CSVVLLQGAGEKLFF
>TRBV27
CASSLSTPLDTQYF
>TRBV6-5
CASSSQNRKDEAFF
>TRBV20-1
CSARDDRVVHNEQFF
>TRBV27
CASRGTGLLSYEQYF
>TRBV20-1
CSASQGPLSYNSPLHF
>TRBV29-1
CSADSLVSYNEQFF
>TRBV4-3
CASGERTGAQPQHF
>TRBV10-3
CAISELDPSTDTQYF
>TRBV5-8
CASSLWPFQGERNEQFF
>TRBV7-2
CASSLAGRNSPLHF
>TRBV20-1
CSARRNLYEQYF
>TRBV3-1
CASSPSGGVYNEQFF
>TRBV7-2
CASSFFRGVPDTQYF
>TRBV27
CASNAGSGPSGEQYF
>TRBV14
CASSQDRVQGANVLTF
>TRBV20-1
CSAREGGKGYTF
>TRBV12-3/TRBV12-4
CASSFQVTYEQYF
>TRBV20-1
CSASRGVSYEQYF
>TRBV30
CAWSGVSLNTQYF
>TRBV20-1
CSARGYREWEQYF
>TRBV6-2/TRBV6-3
CASRDLPNEQYF
>TRBV29-1
CSVEGPEETQYF
>TRBV7-9
CASSPHGWDRGLNIQYF
>TRBV28
CASSSQVPAYGYTF
>TRBV24-1
CATSDSQEYSNQPQHF
>TRBV2
CASTQIDRKETQYF